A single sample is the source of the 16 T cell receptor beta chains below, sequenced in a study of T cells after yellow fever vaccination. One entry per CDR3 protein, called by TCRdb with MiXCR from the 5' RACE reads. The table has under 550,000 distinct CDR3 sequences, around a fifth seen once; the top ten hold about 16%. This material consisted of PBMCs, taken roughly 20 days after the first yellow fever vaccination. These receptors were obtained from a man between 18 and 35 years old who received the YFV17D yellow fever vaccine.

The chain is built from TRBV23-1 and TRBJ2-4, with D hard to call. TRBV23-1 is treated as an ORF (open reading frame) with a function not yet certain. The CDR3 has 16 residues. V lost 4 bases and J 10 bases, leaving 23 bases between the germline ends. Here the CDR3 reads CASSLRYPERRPIQYF. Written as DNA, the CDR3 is TGCGCCAGCAGTCTTCGGTACCCTGAGAGGCGACCAATTCAGTACTTC.

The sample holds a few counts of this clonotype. The CDR3 DNA follows: TGTGCCAGTAGTATACCAACAGGGATCGGGGCCAACGTCCTGACTTTC. Encoded protein: CASSIPTGIGANVLTF. The V call is TRBV19, the J call TRBJ2-6; D might be TRBD1 (6 bases). V was pared by 2 bases and J by 4 bases, with 12 bases between. Germline values: CDR1 LNHDA, CDR2 SQIVND (reference sequence). This CDR3 has 16 residues. The variable domain in full, with the rest retrieved from reference TRBV19 and TRBJ2-6, is DGGITQSPKYLFRKEGQNVTLSCEQNLNHDAMYWYRQDPGQGLRLIYYSQIVNDFQKGDIAEGYSVSREKKESFPLTVTSAQKNPTAFYLCASSIPTGIGANVLTFGAGSRLTVL.

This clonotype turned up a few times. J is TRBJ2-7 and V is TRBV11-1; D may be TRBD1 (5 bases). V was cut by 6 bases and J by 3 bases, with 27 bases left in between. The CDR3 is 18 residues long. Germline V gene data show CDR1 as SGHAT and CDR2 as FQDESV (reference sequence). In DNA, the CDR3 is TGTGCCAGCAGTTCCACGGTCGACAGCTTACGAACGGACTACGAGCAGTACGTC. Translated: CASSSTVDSLRTDYEQYV.

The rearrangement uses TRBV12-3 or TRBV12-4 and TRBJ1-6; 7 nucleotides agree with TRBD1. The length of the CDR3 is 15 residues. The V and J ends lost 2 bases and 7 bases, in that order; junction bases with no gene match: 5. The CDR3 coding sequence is TGTGCCAGCAGTTTACTGTCCAGGGGGAATTCACCCCTCCACTTT. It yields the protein CASSLLSRGNSPLHF.

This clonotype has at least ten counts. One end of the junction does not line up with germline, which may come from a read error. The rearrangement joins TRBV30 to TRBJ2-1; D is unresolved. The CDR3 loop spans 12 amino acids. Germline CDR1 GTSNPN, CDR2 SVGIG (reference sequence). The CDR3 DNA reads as TGTGCCTGGAGTGACTACTACAGTGAGCAGTTCTTC. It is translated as CAWSDYYSEQFF. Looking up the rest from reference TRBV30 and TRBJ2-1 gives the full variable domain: SQTIHQWPATLVQPVGSPLSLECTVEGTSNPNLYWYRQAAGRGLQLLFYSVGIGQISSEVPQNLSASRPQDRQFILSSKKLLLSDSGFYLCAWSDYYSEQFFGPGTRLTVL.

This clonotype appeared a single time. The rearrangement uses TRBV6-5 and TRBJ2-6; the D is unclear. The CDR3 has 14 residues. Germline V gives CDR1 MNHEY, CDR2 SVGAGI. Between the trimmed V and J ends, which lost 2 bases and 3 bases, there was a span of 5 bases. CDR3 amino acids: CASSYLNGANVLTF. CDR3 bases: TGTGCCAGCAGTTACCTTAATGGGGCCAACGTCCTGACTTTC.

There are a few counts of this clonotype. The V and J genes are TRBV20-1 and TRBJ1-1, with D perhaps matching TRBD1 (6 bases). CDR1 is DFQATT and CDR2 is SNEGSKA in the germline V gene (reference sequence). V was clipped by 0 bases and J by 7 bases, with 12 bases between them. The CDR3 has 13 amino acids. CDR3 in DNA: TGCAGTGCTAGAGATCAGGGGAGAGGTGAAGCTTTCTTT. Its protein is CSARDQGRGEAFF.

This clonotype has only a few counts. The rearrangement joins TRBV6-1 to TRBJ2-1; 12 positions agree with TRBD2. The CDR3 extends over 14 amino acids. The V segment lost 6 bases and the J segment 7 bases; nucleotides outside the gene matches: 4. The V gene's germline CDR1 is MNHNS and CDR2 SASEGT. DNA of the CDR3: TGTGCCAGCAGGAGACTAGCGGGGGAAAATGAGCAGTTCTTC. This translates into CASRRLAGENEQFF.

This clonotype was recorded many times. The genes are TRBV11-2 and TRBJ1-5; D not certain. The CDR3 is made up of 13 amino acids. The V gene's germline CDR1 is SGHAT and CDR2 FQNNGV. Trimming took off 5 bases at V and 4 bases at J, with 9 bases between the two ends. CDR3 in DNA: TGTGCCAGCAGCGGGGAGGGAAATCAGCCCCAGCATTTT. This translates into CASSGEGNQPQHF.

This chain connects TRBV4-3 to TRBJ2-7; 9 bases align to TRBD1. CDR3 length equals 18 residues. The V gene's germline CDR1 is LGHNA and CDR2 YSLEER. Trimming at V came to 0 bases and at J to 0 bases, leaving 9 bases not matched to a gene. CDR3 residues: CASSQDVFGTGISYEQYF. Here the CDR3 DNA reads TGCGCCAGCAGCCAAGATGTGTTCGGGACAGGGATCTCCTACGAGCAGTACTTC.

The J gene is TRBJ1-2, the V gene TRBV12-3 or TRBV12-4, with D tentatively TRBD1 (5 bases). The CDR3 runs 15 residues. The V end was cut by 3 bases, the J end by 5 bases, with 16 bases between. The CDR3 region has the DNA TGTGCCAGCAGTTTGTCGGGGCTCGGAGTTTATGGCTACACCTTC. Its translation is CASSLSGLGVYGYTF.

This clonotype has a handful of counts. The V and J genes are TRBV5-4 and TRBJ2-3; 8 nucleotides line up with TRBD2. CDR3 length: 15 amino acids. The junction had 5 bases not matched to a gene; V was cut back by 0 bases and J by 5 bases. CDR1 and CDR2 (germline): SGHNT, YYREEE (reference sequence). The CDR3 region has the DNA TGTGCCAGCAGCTTGGGCAGCGGGGGTAGAGATACGCAGTATTTT. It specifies CASSLGSGGRDTQYF.

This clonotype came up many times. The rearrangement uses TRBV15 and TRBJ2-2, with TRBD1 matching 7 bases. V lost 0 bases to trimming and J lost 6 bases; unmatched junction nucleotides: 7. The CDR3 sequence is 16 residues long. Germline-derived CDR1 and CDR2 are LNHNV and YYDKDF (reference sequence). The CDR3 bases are TGTGCCACCAGCAGAGATTCGGACAGGCGGGCCGGGGAGCTGTTTTTT. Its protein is CATSRDSDRRAGELFF. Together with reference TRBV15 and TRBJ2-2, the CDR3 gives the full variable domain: DAMVIQNPRYQVTQFGKPVTLSCSQTLNHNVMYWYQQKSSQAPKLLFHYYDKDFNNEADTPDNFQSRRPNTSFCFLDIRSPGLGDTAMYLCATSRDSDRRAGELFFGEGSRLTVL.

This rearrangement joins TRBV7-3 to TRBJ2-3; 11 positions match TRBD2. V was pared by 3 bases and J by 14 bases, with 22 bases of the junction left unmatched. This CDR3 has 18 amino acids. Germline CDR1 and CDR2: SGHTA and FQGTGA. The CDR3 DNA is TGTGCCAGCAGCTTCCTACCGTCGACTAGCGGGGATTCAAATTATAGGTATTTT. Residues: CASSFLPSTSGDSNYRYF.

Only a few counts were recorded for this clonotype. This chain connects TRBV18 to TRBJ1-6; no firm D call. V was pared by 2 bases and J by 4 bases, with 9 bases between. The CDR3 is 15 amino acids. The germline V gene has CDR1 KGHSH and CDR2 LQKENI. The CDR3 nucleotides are TGTGCCAGCTCACCATCAGTAGGTTATAATTCACCCCTCCACTTT. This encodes CASSPSVGYNSPLHF.

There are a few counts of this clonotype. CDR3 DNA sequence: TGTGCCAGCAGCATTCCTGGGACGTACGAGCAGTACGTC. This sequence encodes CASSIPGTYEQYV. This rearrangement joins TRBV21-1 to TRBJ2-7; the table's TRBD1 call for D was not verified on the DNA. TRBV21-1 is noted as a pseudogene. The CDR3 has 13 amino acids.